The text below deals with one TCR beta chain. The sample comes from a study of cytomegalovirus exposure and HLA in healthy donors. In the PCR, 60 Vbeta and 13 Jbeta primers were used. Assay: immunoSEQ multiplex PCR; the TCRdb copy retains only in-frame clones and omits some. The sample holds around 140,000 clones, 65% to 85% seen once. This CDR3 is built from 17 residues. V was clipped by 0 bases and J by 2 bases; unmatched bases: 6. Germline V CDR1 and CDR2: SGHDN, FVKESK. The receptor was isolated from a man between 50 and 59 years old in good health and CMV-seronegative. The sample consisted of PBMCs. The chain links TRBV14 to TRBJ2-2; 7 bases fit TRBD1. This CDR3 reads CASSQELGTVNTGELFF. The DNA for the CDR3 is TGTGCCAGCAGCCAAGAACTTGGGACAGTAAACACCGGGGAGCTGTTTTTT. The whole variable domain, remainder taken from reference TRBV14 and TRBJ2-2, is EAGVTQFPSHSVIEKGQTVTLRCDPISGHDNLYWYRRVMGKEIKFLLHFVKESKQDESGMPNNRFLAERTGGTYSTLKVQPAELEDSGVYFCASSQELGTVNTGELFFGEGSRLTVL.